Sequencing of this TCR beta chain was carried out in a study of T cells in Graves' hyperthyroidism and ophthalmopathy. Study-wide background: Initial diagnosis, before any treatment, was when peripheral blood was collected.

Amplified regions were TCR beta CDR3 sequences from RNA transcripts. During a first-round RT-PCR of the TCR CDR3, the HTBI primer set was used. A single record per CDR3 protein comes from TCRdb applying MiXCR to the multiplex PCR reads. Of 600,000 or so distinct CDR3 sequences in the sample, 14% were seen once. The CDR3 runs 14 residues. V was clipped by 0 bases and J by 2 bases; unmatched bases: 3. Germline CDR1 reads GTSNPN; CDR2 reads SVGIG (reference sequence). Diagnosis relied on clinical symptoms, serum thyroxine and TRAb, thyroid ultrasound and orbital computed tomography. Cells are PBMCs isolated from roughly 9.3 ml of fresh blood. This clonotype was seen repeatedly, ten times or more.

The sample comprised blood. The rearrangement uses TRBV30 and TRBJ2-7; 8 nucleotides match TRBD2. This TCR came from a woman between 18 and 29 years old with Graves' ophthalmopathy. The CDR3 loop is CAWSVLSGAYEQYF. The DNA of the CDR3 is TGTGCCTGGAGTGTACTTAGCGGGGCCTACGAGCAGTACTTC.